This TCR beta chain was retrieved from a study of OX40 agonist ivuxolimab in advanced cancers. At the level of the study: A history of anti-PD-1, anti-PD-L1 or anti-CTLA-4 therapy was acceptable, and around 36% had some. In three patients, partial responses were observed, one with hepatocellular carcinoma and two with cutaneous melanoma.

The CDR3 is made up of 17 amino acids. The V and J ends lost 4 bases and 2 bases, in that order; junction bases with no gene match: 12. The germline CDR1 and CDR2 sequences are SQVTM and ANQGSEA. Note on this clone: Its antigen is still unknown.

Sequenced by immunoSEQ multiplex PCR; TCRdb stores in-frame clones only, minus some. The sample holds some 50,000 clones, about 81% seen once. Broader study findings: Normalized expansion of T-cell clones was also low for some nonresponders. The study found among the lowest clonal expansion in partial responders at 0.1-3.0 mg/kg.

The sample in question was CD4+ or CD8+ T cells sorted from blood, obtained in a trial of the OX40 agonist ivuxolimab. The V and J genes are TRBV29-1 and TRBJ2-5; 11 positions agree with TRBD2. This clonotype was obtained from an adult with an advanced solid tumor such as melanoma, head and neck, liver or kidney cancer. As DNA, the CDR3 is TGCAGCGTTGTGGGACTAATAGCGGGAGGGGGGCAAGAGACCCAGTACTTC. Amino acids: CSVVGLIAGGGQETQYF.